These T cell receptor beta chains were read from a single sample in a study of T cells in localized non-small cell lung cancer. Only in-frame clones appear in the TCRdb table, and some are missing; sequencing was by immunoSEQ multiplex PCR. Among around 2,000 clones listed, approximately 25% were seen once. The sample here was normal lung tissue next to the tumor, taken before any cancer treatment. These receptor sequences come from a male donor older than 55 with stage I lung adenocarcinoma. Each CDR3 is given without its conserved first and last residue. Each record gives: V gene, J gene, clone size, CDR3 length, CDR3 protein. A row's size may be missing; if present it is once, few, many or a size class.

v_call: TRBV30
j_call: TRBJ2-6
clone_size: large
cdr3_length: 13
cdr3_aa: AWSKQGDGANVLT

v_call: TRBV5-1
j_call: TRBJ2-1
clone_size: -
cdr3_length: 13
cdr3_aa: ASSTEITGANEQF

v_call: TRBV19
j_call: TRBJ1-3
clone_size: -
cdr3_length: 12
cdr3_aa: ASSDRISGNTIY

v_call: TRBV14
j_call: TRBJ1-3
clone_size: few
cdr3_length: 14
cdr3_aa: ASSQEGSASGNTIY

v_call: TRBV5-1
j_call: TRBJ1-3
clone_size: -
cdr3_length: 13
cdr3_aa: ASSFGQGGMDTIY

v_call: TRBV6-8
j_call: TRBJ1-2
clone_size: medium-sized
cdr3_length: 13
cdr3_aa: AISGGMEEAYGYT

v_call: TRBV11-3
j_call: TRBJ2-3
clone_size: few
cdr3_length: 14
cdr3_aa: ASSFGTSGDTDTQY

v_call: TRBV15
j_call: TRBJ1-6
clone_size: -
cdr3_length: 13
cdr3_aa: ATQRGERGVSPLH

v_call: TRBV11-3
j_call: TRBJ2-3
clone_size: large
cdr3_length: 14
cdr3_aa: ASSPLAGGPRDTQY

v_call: TRBV4-1
j_call: TRBJ2-7
clone_size: medium-sized
cdr3_length: 12
cdr3_aa: ASSQGFGSDEQY

v_call: TRBV30
j_call: TRBJ1-5
clone_size: large
cdr3_length: 12
cdr3_aa: AWAGPGDGQPQH

v_call: TRBV19
j_call: TRBJ2-7
clone_size: -
cdr3_length: 11
cdr3_aa: ASKGTMSYEQY

v_call: TRBV4-1
j_call: TRBJ1-2
clone_size: medium-sized
cdr3_length: 16
cdr3_aa: ASSQEFDASGVYYGYT

v_call: TRBV9
j_call: TRBJ2-1
clone_size: medium-sized
cdr3_length: 13
cdr3_aa: ASSVEDSSYNEQF

v_call: TRBV7-2
j_call: TRBJ1-1
clone_size: medium-sized
cdr3_length: 11
cdr3_aa: ASDRDLNTEAF

v_call: TRBV30
j_call: TRBJ1-6
clone_size: -
cdr3_length: 12
cdr3_aa: AWGQAASNSPLH

v_call: TRBV19
j_call: TRBJ2-5
clone_size: -
cdr3_length: 13
cdr3_aa: ASSTTGTGSETQY

v_call: TRBV6-8
j_call: TRBJ2-1
clone_size: large
cdr3_length: 18
cdr3_aa: ASSSLLPTFTSAGYNEQF

v_call: TRBV9
j_call: TRBJ2-5
clone_size: medium-sized
cdr3_length: 17
cdr3_aa: ASSLGTSGGTGIQETQY

v_call: TRBV9
j_call: TRBJ2-5
clone_size: medium-sized
cdr3_length: 12
cdr3_aa: ASNTRLPRETQY

v_call: TRBV6-7
j_call: TRBJ1-2
clone_size: -
cdr3_length: 11
cdr3_aa: ASSYIGGTPGT

v_call: TRBV4-1
j_call: TRBJ2-7
clone_size: few
cdr3_length: 14
cdr3_aa: ASSQDFPGTSYEQY

v_call: TRBV6-8
j_call: TRBJ2-7
clone_size: -
cdr3_length: 15
cdr3_aa: ASSYSSRGVIPYEQY

v_call: TRBV28
j_call: TRBJ1-1
clone_size: few
cdr3_length: 12
cdr3_aa: ASSDGQFNTEAF

v_call: TRBV11-3
j_call: TRBJ1-2
clone_size: few
cdr3_length: 12
cdr3_aa: ASIPRGANYGYT

v_call: TRBV19
j_call: TRBJ1-5
clone_size: large
cdr3_length: 13
cdr3_aa: ASSTGRGPNQPQH

v_call: TRBV5-1
j_call: TRBJ2-3
clone_size: -
cdr3_length: 12
cdr3_aa: ASSLSKSTDTQY

v_call: TRBV19
j_call: TRBJ1-2
clone_size: -
cdr3_length: 10
cdr3_aa: ASTFGGLGYT

v_call: TRBV10-3
j_call: TRBJ2-1
clone_size: medium-sized
cdr3_length: 15
cdr3_aa: AISEGNLAGTSDEQF

v_call: TRBV11-3
j_call: TRBJ2-3
clone_size: medium-sized
cdr3_length: 13
cdr3_aa: ASSRLGGEGDTQY

v_call: TRBV18
j_call: TRBJ1-2
clone_size: -
cdr3_length: 13
cdr3_aa: ASSPVGGANYGYT

v_call: TRBV19
j_call: TRBJ2-7
clone_size: -
cdr3_length: 11
cdr3_aa: ASSFGLSYEQY

v_call: TRBV7-5
j_call: TRBJ2-7
clone_size: -
cdr3_length: 13
cdr3_aa: ASSLGQGLSYEQY

v_call: TRBV28
j_call: TRBJ2-1
clone_size: few
cdr3_length: 11
cdr3_aa: ASSFVDDNEQF

v_call: TRBV6-8
j_call: TRBJ2-2
clone_size: medium-sized
cdr3_length: 16
cdr3_aa: ASSYPRILSGSPGELF

v_call: TRBV11-3
j_call: TRBJ1-1
clone_size: few
cdr3_length: 12
cdr3_aa: ASSHTTGNTEAF

v_call: TRBV7-6
j_call: TRBJ2-1
clone_size: few
cdr3_length: 15
cdr3_aa: ASSSSGSTSSYNEQF

v_call: TRBV29-1
j_call: TRBJ1-5
clone_size: few
cdr3_length: 11
cdr3_aa: SVGQDSNQPQH

v_call: TRBV11-3
j_call: TRBJ1-5
clone_size: -
cdr3_length: 13
cdr3_aa: ASSLVGRGQEPQH

v_call: TRBV6-8
j_call: TRBJ1-1
clone_size: medium-sized
cdr3_length: 13
cdr3_aa: ASSPRDRSDTEAF

v_call: TRBV29-1
j_call: TRBJ1-1
clone_size: medium-sized
cdr3_length: 12
cdr3_aa: SVETRGRNTEAF

v_call: TRBV6-8
j_call: TRBJ1-4
clone_size: medium-sized
cdr3_length: 13
cdr3_aa: ASSPLFATNEKLF

v_call: TRBV29-1
j_call: TRBJ2-7
clone_size: -
cdr3_length: 11
cdr3_aa: SVRTGGAREQY

v_call: TRBV9
j_call: TRBJ2-1
clone_size: medium-sized
cdr3_length: 15
cdr3_aa: ASRGDFGLASYNEQF

v_call: TRBV6-8
j_call: TRBJ1-5
clone_size: few
cdr3_length: 13
cdr3_aa: ASSYGGSRNQPQH

v_call: TRBV30
j_call: TRBJ1-1
clone_size: -
cdr3_length: 10
cdr3_aa: AWGRPNTEAF

v_call: TRBV28
j_call: TRBJ1-1
clone_size: few
cdr3_length: 13
cdr3_aa: ASSAPDRGNTEAF

v_call: TRBV2
j_call: TRBJ2-2
clone_size: many
cdr3_length: 16
cdr3_aa: ASRWGVTGLANGGELF

v_call: TRBV7-2
j_call: TRBJ1-1
clone_size: medium-sized
cdr3_length: 11
cdr3_aa: ASSLGGDTEAF

v_call: TRBV10-2
j_call: TRBJ2-7
clone_size: -
cdr3_length: 11
cdr3_aa: ASKESTSYEQY